The T cell receptor (beta chain) described here comes from a study of blood T cell repertoires in COVID-19. Study in general: Collection of acute and convalescent COVID-19 samples took place in the United States, Italy and Spain. PBMCs, B-cell-depleted T cells, or T cells were the source of the cDNA or gDNA that made up the material.

Study processing details: Quantification of nucleated cells was approximated via reference gene primer amplification. TCRdb's copy holds only in-frame clones and misses some; the assay was immunoSEQ multiplex PCR. D and trimming were read from the DNA, whereas the V and J calls and clone size are those reported in that table. The sample shows 210,000 or so clones, 88% of them seen only once. CDR1 MNHEY and CDR2 SVGEGT come from the germline V gene. This CDR3 comprises 15 residues. Trimming cost V 4 bases and J 2 bases; bases outside gene matches: 7. The sequencing input was peripheral blood. This clonotype was sampled from a woman aged 55-69 years with acute or convalescent COVID-19. The rearrangement links TRBV6-2 or TRBV6-3 to TRBJ2-7; 8 nucleotides agree with TRBD1. The CDR3 is CASSWNRGATYEQYF. The CDR3 DNA reads TGTGCCAGCAGTTGGAACAGGGGGGCCACCTACGAGCAGTACTTC.